The rows below give T cell receptor beta chains drawn from one sample of a study of early T cells in non-severe SARS-CoV-2 infection. TCRdb analysed the 5' RACE reads with MiXCR anew, one entry per CDR3 protein. Here the sample spans around 53,000 distinct CDR3 sequences, around 12% being singletons. The starting material was whole blood, obtained at baseline. These receptors were taken from an adult who was a healthcare worker with PCR-confirmed SARS-CoV-2 infection or an uninfected control (not recorded which). Both conserved end residues are part of each CDR3. The order of the fields is CDR3 length, V gene, clone size, J gene, D gene, CDR3 protein, CDR3 DNA. D genes are given only for firm matches. For some rows the clone size is stated as once, few or many, or as a class when expanded; others skip it.

len: 21
v_gene: TRBV28
abundance: many
j_gene: TRBJ2-4
d_gene: TRBD2
CDR3aa: CASSPTSGRAPGIWTKNIQYF
CDR3nt: TGTGCCAGCAGCCCCACTAGCGGGAGGGCCCCGGGGATATGGACCAAAAACATTCAGTACTTC

len: 13
v_gene: TRBV12-3/TRBV12-4
abundance: many
j_gene: TRBJ2-1
d_gene: NA
CDR3aa: CASSLSHYNEQFF
CDR3nt: TGTGCCAGCAGTTTATCTCACTACAATGAGCAGTTCTTC

len: 15
v_gene: TRBV7-9
abundance: NA
j_gene: TRBJ2-4
d_gene: NA
CDR3aa: CASSLAGHGIDIQYF
CDR3nt: TGTGCCAGCAGCTTGGCGGGACACGGTATCGACATTCAGTACTTC

len: 15
v_gene: TRBV7-3
abundance: NA
j_gene: TRBJ2-1
d_gene: NA
CDR3aa: CASSSVAGPYNEQFF
CDR3nt: TGTGCCAGCAGCTCCGTGGCGGGGCCATACAATGAGCAGTTCTTC

len: 14
v_gene: TRBV10-1
abundance: few
j_gene: TRBJ1-1
d_gene: NA
CDR3aa: CASSGSRMNTEAFF
CDR3nt: TGCGCCAGCAGTGGTTCCCGAATGAACACTGAAGCTTTCTTT

len: 15
v_gene: TRBV13
abundance: NA
j_gene: TRBJ2-2
d_gene: NA
CDR3aa: CASSLGQSNTGELFF
CDR3nt: TGTGCCAGCAGCTTAGGACAATCGAACACCGGGGAGCTGTTTTTT

len: 16
v_gene: TRBV7-2
abundance: NA
j_gene: TRBJ2-1
d_gene: TRBD1
CDR3aa: CASSSPVDRGGNEQFF
CDR3nt: TGTGCCAGCAGCTCCCCTGTGGACAGGGGGGGAAATGAGCAGTTCTTC

len: 15
v_gene: TRBV5-6
abundance: many
j_gene: TRBJ2-4
d_gene: NA
CDR3aa: CASSSTGLAKNIQYF
CDR3nt: TGTGCCAGCAGCTCGACAGGATTAGCCAAAAACATTCAGTACTTC

len: 15
v_gene: TRBV20-1
abundance: NA
j_gene: TRBJ1-2
d_gene: NA
CDR3aa: CSASHPEGYGYGYTF
CDR3nt: TGCAGTGCTAGCCACCCTGAGGGGTATGGCTATGGCTACACCTTC

len: 14
v_gene: TRBV29-1
abundance: few
j_gene: TRBJ2-3
d_gene: TRBD2
CDR3aa: CSARLALNTDTQYF
CDR3nt: TGCAGCGCCCGACTAGCGCTAAACACAGATACGCAGTATTTT

len: 13
v_gene: TRBV6-4
abundance: NA
j_gene: TRBJ2-1
d_gene: NA
CDR3aa: CASSVSGVSEQFF
CDR3nt: TGTGCCAGCAGTGTGTCGGGAGTAAGTGAGCAGTTCTTC

len: 15
v_gene: TRBV29-1
abundance: many
j_gene: TRBJ2-1
d_gene: NA
CDR3aa: CSVEDPGHRYNEQFF
CDR3nt: TGCAGCGTTGAGGATCCGGGACACAGGTACAATGAGCAGTTCTTC

len: 15
v_gene: TRBV7-2
abundance: NA
j_gene: TRBJ1-2
d_gene: NA
CDR3aa: CASSPARAANYGYTF
CDR3nt: TGTGCCAGCAGCCCCGCCAGGGCAGCTAACTATGGCTACACCTTC

len: 12
v_gene: TRBV25-1
abundance: NA
j_gene: TRBJ1-2
d_gene: NA
CDR3aa: CASSEGSKGYTF
CDR3nt: TGTGCCAGCAGTGAAGGCAGTAAAGGCTACACCTTC